This T cell receptor beta chain was recovered during a study of cytomegalovirus exposure and HLA in healthy donors. Across the study: Earlier, approximately 190 million T cells were analyzed, and 117 million unique TCR beta sequences were found among them. Broader study findings: According to the study, roughly 180 TCR beta chains were cytomegalovirus-associated. A later analysis associated 16,000 or so TCR beta sequences with HLA alleles at a 0.05 false discovery rate.

13 Jbeta primers and 60 Vbeta primers were used for the PCR. Study processing details: Unique TCR beta chains totaled roughly 80 million in a later count, with around 10 million of them shared. The table came from immunoSEQ multiplex PCR; TCRdb's copy has only in-frame clones and leaves some out. V and J calls and clone size are as listed in that table; D and trimming were resolved from the DNA. The sample includes about 210,000 clones. With respect to this clone: What it binds is not known.

V dropped 7 bases and J dropped 1; count of bases not matched to a gene: 4. Germline lookup yields CDR1 MNHNY and CDR2 SVGAGI (reference sequence). The CDR3 consists of 16 residues. The TCR originated in a woman in her 30s in good health and CMV-seropositive. The rearrangement joins TRBV6-6 to TRBJ2-1; 13 bases are a match to TRBD2. Sequenced sample: PBMCs. The CDR3, as DNA: TGTGCCAGCATACTAGCGGGAGGGGTTTCCTACAATGAGCAGTTCTTC. Amino acids: CASILAGGVSYNEQFF.